The next 3 T cell receptor beta chains were all read from a single sample in a study of cytomegalovirus exposure and HLA in healthy donors. Both 60 Vbeta primers and 13 Jbeta primers went into the PCR. The repertoire was sequenced with immunoSEQ multiplex PCR; TCRdb's copy has only in-frame clones and lacks some. The table lists about 160,000 clones, approximately 82% of them singletons. The sample consisted of PBMCs. All receptors derive from a male donor in good health and CMV-seronegative.

The rearrangement joins TRBV6-4 to TRBJ2-2; 8 positions match TRBD2. The CDR3 length is 14 residues. V trimming: 3 bases; J trimming: 3 bases; junction bases outside the gene matches: 0. Germline V CDR1 and CDR2: MRHNA, SNTAGT. Here the CDR3 reads CASSEGLDTGELFF. In DNA, the CDR3 is TGTGCCAGCAGTGAGGGACTAGACACCGGGGAGCTGTTTTTT.

This clone appeared a single time. The chain combines TRBV4-1 with TRBJ1-5; 7 nucleotides agree with TRBD1. The CDR3 contains 16 residues. CDR1 is MGHRA and CDR2 is YSYEKL in the germline V gene. V gave up 3 bases and J gave up 7 bases; unmatched junction bases: 12. CDR3 in DNA: TGCGCCAGCAGCCACCGGGACAGTGAACCCCGGCAGCCCCAGCATTTT. Protein sequence: CASSHRDSEPRQPQHF.

CDR3 DNA: TGTGCCAGCAGCTTAATCCACGGACTCCGCAATGAGCAGTTCTTC. This sequence encodes CASSLIHGLRNEQFF. The chain uses TRBV7-3 and TRBJ2-1; the D gene is possibly TRBD2 (5 bases). From germline, CDR1 is SGHTA and CDR2 FQGTGA. V lost 1 base and J lost 6, with 13 bases in between. The CDR3 is 15 amino acids.